This TCR beta chain was observed in a study of PD-L1 blockade in urothelial cancer. Study details: Patients had received 0 to 3 prior chemotherapy regimens. Blood samples contained a median about 130,000 T cells.

With regard to this clone: Its target is not known.

The time point was: peripheral blood 6 weeks after treatment start. Patients each gave 1 to 8 samples, pretreatment and on-treatment. Germline V lookup: CDR1 SGHTA, CDR2 FQGNSA. The CDR3 totals 12 residues. V lost 1 base, J lost 4 bases, and 3 bases lay in between. Repertoires were generated with immunoSEQ multiplex PCR, while TCRdb's copy carries only in-frame clones and drops some. This sample has approximately 44,000 clones; about 89% occur once, and the top ten carry around 7%. Study results and caveats: Better survival was forecast by a pretreatment blood TCR clonality below the median.

This sequence was found in a man between 65 and 80 years old with urothelial cancer. The sample was PBMCs, taken around atezolizumab (anti-PD-L1) treatment. V usage is TRBV7-2 and J usage is TRBJ2-3, with D hard to call. The CDR3 nucleotides are TGTGCCAGCAGCTTAGTCTCAGATACGCAGTATTTT. Encoded protein: CASSLVSDTQYF. The variable domain in full, with the rest retrieved from reference TRBV7-2 and TRBJ2-3, is GAGVSQSPSNKVTEKGKDVELRCDPISGHTALYWYRQSLGQGLEFLIYFQGNSAPDKSGLPSDRFSAERTGGSVSTLTIQRTQQEDSAVYLCASSLVSDTQYFGPGTRLTVL.